This entry concerns a single T cell receptor beta chain. The antigen is undetermined. The data were obtained in a study of CD8+ T cells in alopecia areata. Study-wide findings and caveats: Numerous expanded lesional clones remained in scalp and blood during tofacitinib.

Following RNA extraction, reverse transcription yielded cDNA that acted as the sequencing template. Clones were read by immunoSEQ multiplex PCR, and TCRdb kept only the in-frame ones, dropping some. This table has about 200,000 clones, approximately 38% appearing once. Documented treatment: oral pan-JAK inhibitor, 5-10 mg twice daily. Patients with alopecia areata provided lesional scalp punch biopsies as well as peripheral blood. The clonotype was recovered from a human donor with alopecia areata. Here the sequenced sample was CD4+ T cells sorted from blood, taken at approximately week 34, from a patient treated with tofacitinib.

CDR3 protein: CAWTRPTLLTYEQYF. CDR3 coding DNA: TGTGCCTGGACCAGACCGACACTATTAACCTACGAGCAGTACTTC. The chain uses TRBV30 and TRBJ2-7; no firm D call. V was cut by 4 bases and J by 2 bases, with 18 bases left in between. There are 15 residues in the CDR3. Germline V gives CDR1 GTSNPN, CDR2 SVGIG (reference sequence).